This TCR beta chain was profiled in a study of shared clonotypes between healthy human individuals. This clone was detected only once. Its antigen is as yet unknown. Study results and caveats: Memory subsets generally showed smaller estimated richness than naive subsets did. A handful of donors showed sharing of roughly 5% of naive CD4 clonotypes. The study drew on few donors, limiting represented genetic and exposure-history diversity.

Germline CDR1 and CDR2: MDHEN and SYDVKM. The CDR3 is 12 residues long. V was shortened by 5 bases and J by 7 bases, with 9 bases between the two germline ends. Assay used: immunoSEQ multiplex PCR; TCRdb lists only in-frame clones, some missing. The table records fewer than 850,000 clones, about three quarters of them present only once. This chain connects TRBV28 to TRBJ1-5; no reliable D call. This clonotype was obtained from a woman in her twenties or thirties in good health. Sequencing was done on a sample of memory CD4+ T cells sorted from blood. The sample's subset: CD45RA-negative fraction. CDR3 in DNA: TGTGCCAGCAGTAACCCCGTCCAGCCCCAGCATTTT. This gives the protein CASSNPVQPQHF.